A single sample gave rise to the 14 T cell receptor beta chains below, sequenced in a study of T cells in Graves' hyperthyroidism and ophthalmopathy. TCR beta CDR3 sequences were amplified from RNA transcripts. A set of HTBI primers served as the primers for a first-round RT-PCR of the TCR CDR3. TCRdb processed the multiplex PCR reads anew with MiXCR; each CDR3 protein has one entry. This sample has about 420,000 distinct CDR3 sequences; roughly an eighth occur once, and the top ten carry approximately 5.3%. Sequencing was performed on blood. These TCRs come from a young woman with Graves' hyperthyroidism.

Only a few counts were recorded for this clonotype. This may be a read error, as it is one base from a much larger clone. The chain couples TRBV6-2 or TRBV6-3 to TRBJ2-7; possible D gene TRBD1, 6 bases. The germline gives CDR1 MNHEY, CDR2 SVGEGT. This CDR3 is 13 amino acids long. The V end was cut by 2 bases, the J end by 5 bases, with 10 bases between. The CDR3: CASSYGGPNEQYF. CDR3 DNA sequence: TGTGCCAGCAGTTACGGGGGCCCGAACGAGCAGTACTTC.

This clonotype was picked up a small number of times. The chain links TRBV28 to TRBJ1-3; D possibly corresponds to TRBD1 (6 bases). Germline V lookup: CDR1 MDHEN, CDR2 SYDVKM. The CDR3 consists of 15 residues. With 7 bases removed from V and 0 bases from J, the gap between germline ends came to 13 bases. The CDR3: CASTPQGSSGNTIYF. Here the CDR3 DNA reads TGTGCCAGCACCCCACAGGGTTCCTCTGGAAACACCATATATTTT. Complete variable domain (other parts from reference TRBV28 and TRBJ1-3): DVKVTQSSRYLVKRTGEKVFLECVQDMDHENMFWYRQDPGLGLRLIYFSYDVKMKEKGDIPEGYSVSREKKERFSLILESASTNQTSMYLCASTPQGSSGNTIYFGEGSWLTVV.

The sample holds many counts of this clonotype. The chain employs TRBV12-3 or TRBV12-4 and TRBJ1-5; perhaps TRBD1 as D (6 bases). V dropped 2 bases and J dropped 4 bases, with 9 bases sitting between them. This CDR3 comprises 14 residues. The CDR3 spells CASSLHRANQPQHF. CDR3 bases: TGTGCCAGCAGTTTACACAGGGCAAATCAGCCCCAGCATTTT.

To note about this clonotype: Being one base from a much bigger clone, this may be a read error. The chain combines TRBV6-1 with TRBJ2-3; D tentatively fits TRBD1 or TRBD2 (5 bases each). Trimming cost V 4 bases and J 1 base, with 24 bases left between them. In germline, CDR1 is MNHNS, CDR2 SASEGT. This CDR3 is built from 19 residues. CDR3 sequence (DNA): TGTGCCAGCAGTGTCGGGGCTTCGGAGCAATTAATCGGCACAGATACGCAGTATTTT. Amino acids: CASSVGASEQLIGTDTQYF.

This clonotype has a count of ten or more. This sequence joins TRBV7-2 and TRBJ2-2; either TRBD1 or TRBD2 may supply D (5 bases each). CDR1 is SGHTA and CDR2 is FQGNSA in the germline V gene. Between the trimmed V and J ends, which lost 5 bases and 8 bases, there was a span of 15 bases. CDR3 length: 14 residues. The CDR3 loop reads CASSVRDGRGELFF. CDR3 nucleotides: TGTGCCAGCAGCGTCCGGGACGGCCGTGGGGAGCTGTTTTTT.

The CDR3 here is CSVEWLSTEAFF. The CDR3 DNA reads as TGCAGCGTTGAGTGGCTTAGCACTGAAGCTTTCTTT. The chain joins TRBV29-1 to TRBJ1-1; D call uncertain. The CDR3 is 12 residues long. Trimming stripped 3 bases from V and 4 bases from J, with 9 bases between. Germline CDR1 reads SQVTM; CDR2 reads ANQGSEA.

In its sample, this clonotype was seen many times. The CDR3 nucleotides are TGTGCCTGGAGAGGCAGGGGGTCGTACAATGAGCAGTTCTTC. It translates to CAWRGRGSYNEQFF. The V gene is TRBV30, the J gene TRBJ2-1, with 7 bases identical to TRBD1. The CDR3 is 14 residues long. The ends lost 3 bases at V and 4 bases at J; junction bases unmatched: 6. The germline CDR1 and CDR2 sequences are GTSNPN and SVGIG (reference sequence). The complete variable domain, with remaining parts taken from reference TRBV30 and TRBJ2-1, reads SQTIHQWPATLVQPVGSPLSLECTVEGTSNPNLYWYRQAAGRGLQLLFYSVGIGQISSEVPQNLSASRPQDRQFILSSKKLLLSDSGFYLCAWRGRGSYNEQFFGPGTRLTVL.

CDR3 loop: CASSQLGSGNYGYTF. DNA of the CDR3: TGCGCCAGCAGCCAACTAGGTTCAGGAAACTATGGCTACACCTTC. This chain joins TRBV4-3 and TRBJ1-2; D is unresolved. V was pared by 2 bases and J by 2 bases, with 12 bases between. CDR1 is LGHNA, CDR2 YSLEER, per germline. The CDR3 extends over 15 amino acids.

This rearrangement joins TRBV20-1 to TRBJ1-5; D remains unclear. Trimming shortened V by 0 bases and J by 2 bases, and 23 bases separated the two germline ends. The CDR3 spans 19 residues. Germline values: CDR1 DFQATT, CDR2 SNEGSKA (reference sequence). Here the CDR3 reads CSARDSVGVGVSGNQPQHF. The DNA of the CDR3 is TGCAGTGCTAGAGATTCCGTGGGTGTTGGGGTTAGTGGCAATCAGCCCCAGCATTTT.

This sequence joins TRBV9 and TRBJ2-7; 8 bases fit TRBD2. The germline V gene encodes CDR1 SGDLS and CDR2 YYNGEE. With V trimmed by 3 bases and J by 3 bases, 8 bases remained unmatched. The length of the CDR3 is 15 residues. The CDR3 DNA sequence: TGTGCCAGCAGCGGTGGCGGGGGGCAGAACTACGAGCAGTACTTC. Encoded protein: CASSGGGGQNYEQYF.

This clonotype appeared many times. The J gene is TRBJ2-1, the V gene TRBV20-1, with TRBD2 matching 11 bases. The CDR3 spans 16 residues. Germline-derived CDR1 and CDR2 are DFQATT and SNEGSKA (reference sequence). V trimming: 6 bases; J trimming: 1 base; junction bases outside the gene matches: 8. CDR3 DNA sequence: TGCAGTGCCAGAACACTAGCGGGAGAGTCCTACAATGAGCAGTTCTTC. Its translation: CSARTLAGESYNEQFF.

The chain is built from TRBV7-9 and TRBJ2-1; tentatively, D is TRBD2 (5 bases). Germline lookup yields CDR1 SEHNR and CDR2 FQNEAQ (reference sequence). V lost 5 bases to trimming and J lost 9 bases, with 20 bases between them. The CDR3 loop spans 15 amino acids. The CDR3 nucleotides are TGTGCCAGCAGCGGTGGCCTAGGAGAGCGGCGTGAGCAGTTCTTC. Protein product: CASSGGLGERREQFF.

This clonotype was seen repeatedly, ten times or more. The genes are TRBV3-1 and TRBJ2-7, with D unresolved. CDR1 LGHDT and CDR2 YNNKEL come from the germline V gene (reference sequence). This CDR3 is built from 15 residues. Trimming cost V 0 bases and J 3 bases, with 12 bases left between them. CDR3 DNA sequence: TGTGCCAGCAGCCAAGATGGTGGCTCCCGCTACGAGCAGTACTTC. It is translated as CASSQDGGSRYEQYF.

The chain carries TRBV9 and TRBJ1-6; D possibly corresponds to TRBD1 (6 bases). The length of the CDR3 is 15 residues. CDR1 and CDR2 from the germline V gene are SGDLS and YYNGEE. V was pared by 1 base and J by 9 bases, with 14 bases between. The CDR3 is CASSVWGRGGSPLHF. The CDR3 region has the DNA TGTGCCAGCAGCGTATGGGGCAGGGGCGGTTCACCCCTCCACTTT. Using reference TRBV9 and TRBJ1-6 for the parts outside the CDR3, the full variable domain is DSGVTQTPKHLITATGQRVTLRCSPRSGDLSVYWYQQSLDQGLQFLIQYYNGEERAKGNILERFSAQQFPDLHSELNLSSLELGDSALYFCASSVWGRGGSPLHFGNGTRLTVT.